This note documents a single TCR beta chain sequence. The V end was cut by 5 bases, the J end by 1 base, with 14 bases between. Germline values: CDR1 SGHTA, CDR2 FQGNSA. The CDR3 consists of 15 residues. These data originate in a study of blood T cell repertoires in COVID-19. On the study more broadly: Sites across the United States, Italy and Spain contributed samples from acute and convalescent COVID-19. Nucleic acid was either cDNA or gDNA, and it came from T cells, B-cell-depleted T cells, or PBMCs.

Study processing details: Reference gene primer amplification in the assay estimated nucleated cell counts. Profiled with immunoSEQ multiplex PCR; TCRdb holds only in-frame clones, not every one. V and J calls and clone size are given by that table; D and trimming were obtained from the DNA. This table has tens of thousands of clones, 60% to 80% appearing once. The V gene is TRBV7-2, the J gene TRBJ1-1, with D possibly matching TRBD1 (5 bases). The receptor was derived from a human donor in a cohort sampled during active COVID-19. Sequencing used peripheral blood. Here the CDR3 reads CASSHGRGGNTEAFF. The CDR3 DNA reads TGTGCCAGCAGCCATGGGAGGGGCGGGAACACTGAAGCTTTCTTT.